This record looks at one T cell receptor beta chain sequence and its context. These data belong to a study of blood T cell repertoires in COVID-19. The protocol was immunoSEQ multiplex PCR, while the TCRdb copy is restricted to in-frame clones and leaves out a portion. The sample lists approximately 100,000 clones, 60% to 85% occurring once. Trimming removed 7 bases from V and 1 base from J; junction bases left unmatched: 3. This CDR3 comprises 14 residues. CDR1 and CDR2 (germline): MNHEY, SVGAGI. The receptor's source is a man older than 75 with COVID-19, enrolled during active disease. The V and J genes are TRBV6-5 and TRBJ1-4; 7 nucleotides match TRBD1. The sequencing sample was made of peripheral blood. CDR3 residues: CASTRDRTNEKLFF. For the CDR3, the DNA is TGTGCCAGCACCCGGGACAGAACTAATGAAAAACTGTTTTTT.